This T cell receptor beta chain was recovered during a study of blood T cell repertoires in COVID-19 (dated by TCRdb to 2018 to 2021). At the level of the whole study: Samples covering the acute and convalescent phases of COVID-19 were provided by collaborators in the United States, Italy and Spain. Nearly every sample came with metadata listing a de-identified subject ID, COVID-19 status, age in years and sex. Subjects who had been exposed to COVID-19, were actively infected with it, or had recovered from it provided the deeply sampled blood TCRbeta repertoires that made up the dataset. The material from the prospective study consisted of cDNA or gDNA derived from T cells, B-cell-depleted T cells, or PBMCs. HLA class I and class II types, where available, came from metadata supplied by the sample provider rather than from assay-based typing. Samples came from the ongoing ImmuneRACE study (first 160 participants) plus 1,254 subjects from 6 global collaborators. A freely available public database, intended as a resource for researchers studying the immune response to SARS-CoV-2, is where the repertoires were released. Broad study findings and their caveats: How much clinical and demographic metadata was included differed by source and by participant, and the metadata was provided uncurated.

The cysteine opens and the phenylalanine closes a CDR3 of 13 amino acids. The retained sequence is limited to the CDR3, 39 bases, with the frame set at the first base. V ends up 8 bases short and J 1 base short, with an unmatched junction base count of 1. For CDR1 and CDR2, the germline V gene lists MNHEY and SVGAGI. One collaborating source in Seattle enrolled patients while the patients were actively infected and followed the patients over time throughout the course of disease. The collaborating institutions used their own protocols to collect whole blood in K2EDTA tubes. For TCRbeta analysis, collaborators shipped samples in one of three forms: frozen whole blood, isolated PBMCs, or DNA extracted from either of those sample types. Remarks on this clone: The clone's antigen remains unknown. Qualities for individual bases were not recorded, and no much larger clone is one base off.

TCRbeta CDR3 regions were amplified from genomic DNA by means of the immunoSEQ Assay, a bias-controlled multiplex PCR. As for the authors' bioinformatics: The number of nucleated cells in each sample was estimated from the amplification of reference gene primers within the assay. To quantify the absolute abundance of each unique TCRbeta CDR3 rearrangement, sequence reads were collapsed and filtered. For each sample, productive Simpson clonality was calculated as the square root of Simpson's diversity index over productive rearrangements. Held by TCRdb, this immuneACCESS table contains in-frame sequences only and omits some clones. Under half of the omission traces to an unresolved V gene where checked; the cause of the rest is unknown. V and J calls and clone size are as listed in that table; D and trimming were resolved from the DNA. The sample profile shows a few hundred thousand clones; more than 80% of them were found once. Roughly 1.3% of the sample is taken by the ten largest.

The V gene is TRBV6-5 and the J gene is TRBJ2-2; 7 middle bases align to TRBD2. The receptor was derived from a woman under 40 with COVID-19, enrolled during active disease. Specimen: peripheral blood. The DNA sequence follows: TGTGCCAGCGGGGGGGTGAACACCGGGGAGCTGTTTTTT. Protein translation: CASGGVNTGELFF.